The text below deals with one T cell receptor beta chain. This sample was included in a study of blood T cell repertoires in COVID-19. Study context: From the United States, Italy and Spain came samples of acute and convalescent COVID-19.

Original data processing: Reference gene primer amplification gave nucleated cell count estimates. Data came from immunoSEQ multiplex PCR; TCRdb stores just in-frame clones and leaves some out. The V and J calls and clone size are taken from that table; D and trimming were inferred from the DNA. The repertoire holds some 120,000 clones, with approximately 74% as singletons. Unmatched junction bases numbered 8, after V lost 5 bases and J lost 4 bases. The CDR3 spans 15 residues. The germline V gene encodes CDR1 MNHEY and CDR2 SVGAGI. The receptor's source is a man aged 60 to 69 with acute or convalescent COVID-19. Source material: peripheral blood. The J gene is TRBJ2-1, the V gene TRBV6-5; 7 nucleotides match TRBD2. The CDR3 coding sequence is TGTGCCAGCAGTCGCCAGGGACTAAATTACAATGAGCAGTTCTTC. It codes for CASSRQGLNYNEQFF.